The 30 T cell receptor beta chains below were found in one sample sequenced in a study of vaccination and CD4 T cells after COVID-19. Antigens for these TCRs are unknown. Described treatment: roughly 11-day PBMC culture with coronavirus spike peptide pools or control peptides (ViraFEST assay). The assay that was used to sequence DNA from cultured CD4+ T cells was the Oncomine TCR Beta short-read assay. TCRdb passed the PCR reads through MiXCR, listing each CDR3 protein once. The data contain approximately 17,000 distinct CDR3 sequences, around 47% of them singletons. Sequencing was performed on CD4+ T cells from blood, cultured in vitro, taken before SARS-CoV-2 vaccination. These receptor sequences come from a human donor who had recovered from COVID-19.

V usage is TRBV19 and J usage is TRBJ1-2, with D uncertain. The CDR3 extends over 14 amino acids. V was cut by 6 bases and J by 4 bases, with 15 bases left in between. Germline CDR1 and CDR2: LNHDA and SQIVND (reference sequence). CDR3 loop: CASSQSTGPYGYTF. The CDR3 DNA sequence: TGTGCCAGTAGCCAATCGACGGGCCCCTATGGCTACACCTTC.

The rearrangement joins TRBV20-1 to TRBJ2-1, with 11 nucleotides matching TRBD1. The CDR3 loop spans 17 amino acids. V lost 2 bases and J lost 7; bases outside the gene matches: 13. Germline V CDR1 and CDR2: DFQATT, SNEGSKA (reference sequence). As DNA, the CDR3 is TGCAGTGCTAGATCCCAGGACAGGGGGCGGGTGACAAATGAGCAGTTCTTC. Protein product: CSARSQDRGRVTNEQFF.

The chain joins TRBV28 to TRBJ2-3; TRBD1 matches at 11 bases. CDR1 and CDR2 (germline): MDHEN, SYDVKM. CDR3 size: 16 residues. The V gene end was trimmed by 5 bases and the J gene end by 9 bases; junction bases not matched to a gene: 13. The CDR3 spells CASSTTRTGGSWTQYF. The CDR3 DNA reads TGTGCCAGCAGTACGACTAGGACAGGGGGCTCTTGGACGCAGTATTTT.

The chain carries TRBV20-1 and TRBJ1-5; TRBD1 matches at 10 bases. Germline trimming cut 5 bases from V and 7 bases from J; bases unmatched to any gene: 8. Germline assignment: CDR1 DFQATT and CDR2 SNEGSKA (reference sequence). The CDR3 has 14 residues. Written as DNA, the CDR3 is TGCAGTGCTTCCCGACAGGGGGCAAGGCAGCCCCAGCATTTT. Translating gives CSASRQGARQPQHF.

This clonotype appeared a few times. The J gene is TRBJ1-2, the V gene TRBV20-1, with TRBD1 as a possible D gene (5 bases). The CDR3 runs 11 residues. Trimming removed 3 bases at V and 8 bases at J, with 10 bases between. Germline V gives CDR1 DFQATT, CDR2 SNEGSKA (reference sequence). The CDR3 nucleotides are TGCAGTGCTAGTATGGGGGTAGGCTACACCTTC. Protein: CSASMGVGYTF.

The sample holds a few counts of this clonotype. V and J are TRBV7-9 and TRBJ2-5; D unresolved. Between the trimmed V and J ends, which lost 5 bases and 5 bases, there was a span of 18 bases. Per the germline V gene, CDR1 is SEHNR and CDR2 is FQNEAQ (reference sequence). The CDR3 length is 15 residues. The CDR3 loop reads CASSLARAARETQYF. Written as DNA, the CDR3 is TGTGCCAGCAGCCTCGCCCGGGCTGCCAGGGAGACCCAGTACTTC.

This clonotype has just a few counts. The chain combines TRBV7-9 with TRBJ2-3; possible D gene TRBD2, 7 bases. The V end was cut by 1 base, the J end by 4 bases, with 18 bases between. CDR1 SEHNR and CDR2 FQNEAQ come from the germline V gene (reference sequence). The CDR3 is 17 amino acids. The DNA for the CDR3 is TGTGCCAGCAGCTTAGTCGGGGGGCAGGGATCGTCAGATACGCAGTATTTT. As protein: CASSLVGGQGSSDTQYF.

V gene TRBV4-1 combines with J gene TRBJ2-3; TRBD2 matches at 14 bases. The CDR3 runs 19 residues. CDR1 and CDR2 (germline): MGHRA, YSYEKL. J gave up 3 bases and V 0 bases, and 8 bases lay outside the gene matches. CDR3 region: CASSQDKRLAGGRTDTQYF. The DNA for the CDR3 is TGCGCCAGCAGCCAAGATAAGAGACTAGCGGGAGGGCGTACAGATACGCAGTATTTT.

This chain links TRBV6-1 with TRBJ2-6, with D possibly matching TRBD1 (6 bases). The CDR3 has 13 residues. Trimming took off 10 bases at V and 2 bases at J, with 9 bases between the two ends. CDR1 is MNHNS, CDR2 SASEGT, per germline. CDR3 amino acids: CATDRTGANVLTF. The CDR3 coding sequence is TGTGCCACTGACAGGACTGGGGCCAACGTCCTGACTTTC.

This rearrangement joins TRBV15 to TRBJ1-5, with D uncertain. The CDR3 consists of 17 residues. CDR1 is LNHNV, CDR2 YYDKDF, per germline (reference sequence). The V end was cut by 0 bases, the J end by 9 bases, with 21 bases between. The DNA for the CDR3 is TGTGCCACCAGCAGAGACAAAGTTGCCTCCCTCTATCGGCCCCAGCATTTT. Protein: CATSRDKVASLYRPQHF.

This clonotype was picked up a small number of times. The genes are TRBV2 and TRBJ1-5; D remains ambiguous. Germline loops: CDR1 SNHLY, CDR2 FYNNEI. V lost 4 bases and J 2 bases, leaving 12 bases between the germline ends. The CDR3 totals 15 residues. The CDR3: CASSVQPLRNQPQHF. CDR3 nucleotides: TGTGCCAGCAGTGTACAGCCTTTACGCAATCAGCCCCAGCATTTT. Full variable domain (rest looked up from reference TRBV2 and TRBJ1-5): EPEVTQTPSHQVTQMGQEVILRCVPISNHLYFYWYRQILGQKVEFLVSFYNNEISEKSEIFDDQFSVERPDGSNFTLKIRSTKLEDSAMYFCASSVQPLRNQPQHFGDGTRLSIL.

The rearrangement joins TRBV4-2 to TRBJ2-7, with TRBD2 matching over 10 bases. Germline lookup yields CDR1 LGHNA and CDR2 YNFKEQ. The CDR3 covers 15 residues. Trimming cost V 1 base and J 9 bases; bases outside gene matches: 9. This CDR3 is CASSQGPPAGGRQYF. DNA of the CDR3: TGTGCCAGCAGCCAAGGACCCCCAGCGGGAGGGCGGCAGTACTTC.

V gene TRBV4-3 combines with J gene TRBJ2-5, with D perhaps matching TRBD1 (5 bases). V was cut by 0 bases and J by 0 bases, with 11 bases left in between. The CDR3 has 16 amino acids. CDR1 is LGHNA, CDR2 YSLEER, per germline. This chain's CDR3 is CASSQDPRQNQETQYF. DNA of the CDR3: TGCGCCAGCAGCCAAGATCCAAGACAGAACCAAGAGACCCAGTACTTC.

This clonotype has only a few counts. CDR3 nucleotide sequence: TGTGCCAGCAGTTTATCCTCCGGAAACACCATATATTTT. This translates into CASSLSSGNTIYF. This chain links TRBV27 with TRBJ1-3, with no clear D. Trimming stripped 0 bases from V and 4 bases from J, with 4 bases between. Per the germline V gene, CDR1 is MNHEY and CDR2 is SMNVEV (reference sequence). The CDR3 totals 13 residues.

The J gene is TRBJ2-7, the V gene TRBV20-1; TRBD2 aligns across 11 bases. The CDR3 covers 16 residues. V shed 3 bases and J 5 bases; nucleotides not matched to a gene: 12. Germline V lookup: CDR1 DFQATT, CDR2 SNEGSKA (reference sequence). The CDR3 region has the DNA TGCAGTGCTAGTAAAAGACAGGGACTAGCGGTAAACGAGCAGTACTTC. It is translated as CSASKRQGLAVNEQYF.

Here the CDR3 DNA reads TGTGCCAGCAGCAGGGGGCTCGGTGGCTACACCTTC. As protein: CASSRGLGGYTF. The chain employs TRBV6-1 and TRBJ1-2; 8 bases line up with TRBD1. The CDR3 has 12 amino acids. Unmatched junction bases numbered 4, after V lost 6 bases and J lost 7 bases. The germline CDR1 and CDR2 sequences are MNHNS and SASEGT.

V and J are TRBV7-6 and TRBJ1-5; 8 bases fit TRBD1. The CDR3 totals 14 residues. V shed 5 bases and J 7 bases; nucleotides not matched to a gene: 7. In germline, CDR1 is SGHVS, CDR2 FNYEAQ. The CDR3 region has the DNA TGTGCCAGCAGCCTCGACAGGGGCGGGCAGCCCCAGCATTTT. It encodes CASSLDRGGQPQHF.

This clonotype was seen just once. The CDR3 DNA follows: TGTGCCAGCAGCTCGGGACTAGCGGGAGCCAGCCCCTCCTACAATGAGCAGTTCTTC. It encodes CASSSGLAGASPSYNEQFF. This chain connects TRBV7-3 to TRBJ2-1; TRBD2 aligns across 14 bases. Germline lookup yields CDR1 SGHTA and CDR2 FQGTGA. V gave up 4 bases and J gave up 0 bases; unmatched junction bases: 8. CDR3 length: 19 amino acids.

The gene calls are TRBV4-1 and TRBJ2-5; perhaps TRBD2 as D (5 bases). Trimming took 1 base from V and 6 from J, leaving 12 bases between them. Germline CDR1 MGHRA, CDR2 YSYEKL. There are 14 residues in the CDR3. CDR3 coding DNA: TGCGCCAGCAGCCAAGTTGGGGAGTGGAAGACCCAGTACTTC. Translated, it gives CASSQVGEWKTQYF.

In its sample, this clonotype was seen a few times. The chain's CDR3 is CASSDRRPGGTEAFF. The CDR3 DNA follows: TGTGCCAGCAGTGATCGGCGGCCCGGCGGCACTGAAGCTTTCTTT. The J gene is TRBJ1-1, the V gene TRBV6-1; D ambiguous. The V gene's germline CDR1 is MNHNS and CDR2 SASEGT. Trimming cost V 3 bases and J 4 bases, with 15 bases left between them. This CDR3 is 15 amino acids long.

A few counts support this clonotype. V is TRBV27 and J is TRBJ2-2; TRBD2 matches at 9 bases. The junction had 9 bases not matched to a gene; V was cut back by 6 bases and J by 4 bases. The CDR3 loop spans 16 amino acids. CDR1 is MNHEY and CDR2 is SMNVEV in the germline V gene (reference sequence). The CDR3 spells CASRRPGLASTGELFF. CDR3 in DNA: TGTGCCAGCAGAAGACCGGGACTAGCAAGCACCGGGGAGCTGTTTTTT.

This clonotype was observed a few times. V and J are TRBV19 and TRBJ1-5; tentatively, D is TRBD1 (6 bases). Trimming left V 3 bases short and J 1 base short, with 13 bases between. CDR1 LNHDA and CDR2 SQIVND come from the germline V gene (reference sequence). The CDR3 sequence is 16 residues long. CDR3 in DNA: TGTGCCAGTAGTATTTTAGGAGGACAGAGCAATCAGCCCCAGCATTTT. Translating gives CASSILGGQSNQPQHF. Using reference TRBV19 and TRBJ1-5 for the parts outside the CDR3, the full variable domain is DGGITQSPKYLFRKEGQNVTLSCEQNLNHDAMYWYRQDPGQGLRLIYYSQIVNDFQKGDIAEGYSVSREKKESFPLTVTSAQKNPTAFYLCASSILGGQSNQPQHFGDGTRLSIL.

CDR3 region: CASSAPLAGWYQPQHF. The CDR3 DNA follows: TGTGCCAGTAGTGCCCCCTTGGCCGGCTGGTATCAGCCCCAGCATTTT. The V call is TRBV19, the J call TRBJ1-5; D not certain. V was clipped by 5 bases and J by 5 bases, with 19 bases between them. The CDR3 contains 16 residues. CDR1 is LNHDA and CDR2 is SQIVND in the germline V gene (reference sequence).

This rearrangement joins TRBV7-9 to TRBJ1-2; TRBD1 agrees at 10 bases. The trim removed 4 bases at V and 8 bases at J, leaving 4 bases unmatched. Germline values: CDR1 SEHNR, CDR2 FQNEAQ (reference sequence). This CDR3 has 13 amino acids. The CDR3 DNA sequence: TGTGCCAGCAGCTCAGACAGGGGGCAAGGCTACACCTTC. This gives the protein CASSSDRGQGYTF.

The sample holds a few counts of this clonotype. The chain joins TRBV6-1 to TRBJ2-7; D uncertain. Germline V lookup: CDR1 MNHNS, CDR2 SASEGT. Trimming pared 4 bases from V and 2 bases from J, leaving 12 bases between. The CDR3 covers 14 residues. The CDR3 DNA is TGTGCCAGCAGTGTTCCATCAAGGCCCTACGAGCAGTACTTC. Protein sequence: CASSVPSRPYEQYF.

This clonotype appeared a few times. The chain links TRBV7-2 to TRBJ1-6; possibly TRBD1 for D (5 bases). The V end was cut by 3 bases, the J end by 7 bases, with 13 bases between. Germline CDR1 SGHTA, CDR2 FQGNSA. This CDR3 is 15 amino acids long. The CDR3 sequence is CASSLEAGWNSPLHF. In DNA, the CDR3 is TGTGCCAGCAGCTTGGAGGCAGGGTGGAATTCACCCCTCCACTTT. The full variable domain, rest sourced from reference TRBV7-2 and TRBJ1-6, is GAGVSQSPSNKVTEKGKDVELRCDPISGHTALYWYRQSLGQGLEFLIYFQGNSAPDKSGLPSDRFSAERTGGSVSTLTIQRTQQEDSAVYLCASSLEAGWNSPLHFGNGTRLTVT.

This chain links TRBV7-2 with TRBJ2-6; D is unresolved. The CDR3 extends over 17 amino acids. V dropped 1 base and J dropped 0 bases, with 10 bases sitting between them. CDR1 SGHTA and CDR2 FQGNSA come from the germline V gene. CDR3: CASSLVTTGSGANVLTF. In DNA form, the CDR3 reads TGTGCCAGCAGCTTAGTAACTACCGGCTCTGGGGCCAACGTCCTGACTTTC.

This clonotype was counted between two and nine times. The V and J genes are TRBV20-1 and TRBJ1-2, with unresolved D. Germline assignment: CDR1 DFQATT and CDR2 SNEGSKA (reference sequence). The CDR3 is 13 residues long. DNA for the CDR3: TGCACTGCCCTTTGGGATGCTAACTATGGCTACACCTTC. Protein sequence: CTALWDANYGYTF.

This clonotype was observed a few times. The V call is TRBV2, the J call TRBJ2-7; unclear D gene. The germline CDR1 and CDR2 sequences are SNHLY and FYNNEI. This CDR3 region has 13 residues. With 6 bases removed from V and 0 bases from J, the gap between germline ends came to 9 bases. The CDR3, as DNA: TGTGCCAGCAGCCGCAGAAGCTCCTACGAGCAGTACTTC. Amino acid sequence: CASSRRSSYEQYF.

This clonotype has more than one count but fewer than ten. The CDR3 protein is CASSARQGNQETQYF. The CDR3, as DNA: TGTGCCAGTAGTGCGCGACAGGGCAACCAAGAGACCCAGTACTTC. The V and J genes are TRBV19 and TRBJ2-5; 7 nucleotides line up with TRBD1. Trimming cost V 5 bases and J 0 bases; bases outside gene matches: 6. Per germline, CDR1 LNHDA and CDR2 SQIVND (reference sequence). The CDR3 contains 15 residues. Complete variable domain (other parts from reference TRBV19 and TRBJ2-5): DGGITQSPKYLFRKEGQNVTLSCEQNLNHDAMYWYRQDPGQGLRLIYYSQIVNDFQKGDIAEGYSVSREKKESFPLTVTSAQKNPTAFYLCASSARQGNQETQYFGPGTRLLVL.